This T cell receptor (beta chain) emerged from a study of blood T cell repertoires in COVID-19. As for the study in general: Italy, Spain and the United States were the sources of the convalescent and acute COVID-19 samples. PBMCs, B-cell-depleted T cells, or T cells were the source of the cDNA or gDNA that made up the material.

This CDR3 is built from 15 residues. The V gene end was trimmed by 4 bases and the J gene end by 7 bases; junction bases not matched to a gene: 3. In germline, CDR1 is LNHDA, CDR2 SQIVND (reference sequence). As originally analysed: From reference gene primer amplification, estimates of nucleated cell counts were derived. Method: immunoSEQ multiplex PCR; TCRdb's copy keeps in-frame clones and lacks some. The V and J calls and clone size were taken over from that table, and D and trimming were inferred from the DNA. The sample contains around 53,000 clones, 90% of which appear only once. Sample: peripheral blood. V usage is TRBV19 and J usage is TRBJ2-1, with TRBD2 matching 14 bases. This receptor was obtained from a human donor in a cohort sampled during active COVID-19. In DNA, the CDR3 is TGTGCCAGTAGTACCGGGACTAGCGGGAGTAATGAGCAGTTCTTC. This translates into CASSTGTSGSNEQFF.